This is a list of T cell receptor beta chains from one sample in a study of blood T cells in healthy people across ages. Each CDR3 protein gets one entry after TCRdb re-called the 5' RACE reads with MiXCR. The sample yields about 780,000 distinct CDR3 sequences, 35% to 50% seen once. The sample consisted of blood. All receptors come from a man older than 75 in good health. Both conserved end residues are part of each CDR3. A D gene is named only where the DNA matches it firmly. Some rows have no size entry. The others give once, few or many, or a class for an expanded clone.

V gene,D gene,J gene,clone size,CDR3 length,CDR3 DNA,CDR3 protein
TRBV7-9,NA,TRBJ1-4,NA,13,TGTGCCAGCAGCAGGGGAAATAATGAAAAACTGTTTTTT,CASSRGNNEKLFF
TRBV5-1,TRBD1,TRBJ2-3,few,16,TGCGCCAGCAGCTTGCCCCTAGACAGGGGAGAAGATACGCAGTATTTT,CASSLPLDRGEDTQYF
TRBV5-1,NA,TRBJ2-1,NA,15,TGCGCCAGCCGAGAGGTCGGGGGATCCTACAATGAGCAGTTCTTC,CASREVGGSYNEQFF
TRBV20-1,TRBD1,TRBJ2-5,few,14,TGCAGTGCTAGCTACGGACAGGGGCGGGAGACCCAGTACTTC,CSASYGQGRETQYF
TRBV24-1,NA,TRBJ2-7,NA,11,TGTGCCACCTCGTTCTACGATGAGCAGTACTTC,CATSFYDEQYF
TRBV29-1,NA,TRBJ2-6,NA,18,TGCAGCGTTGAATTTGGGGGCGCGGTTGCCGCTGGGGCCAACGTCCTGACTTTC,CSVEFGGAVAAGANVLTF
TRBV15,NA,TRBJ2-3,NA,13,TGTGCCACCAGCAGAGATCCCCAGGATACGCAGTATTTT,CATSRDPQDTQYF
TRBV20-1,TRBD2,TRBJ2-7,once,16,TGCAGTGCTAGATCGGCGGGGGAGGGCCCCTACAATGAGCAGTACTTC,CSARSAGEGPYNEQYF
TRBV28,TRBD2,TRBJ2-7,once,15,TGTGCCGGCATTCGAGGAGCGGGAGGGATCTACGAGCAGTACTTC,CAGIRGAGGIYEQYF
TRBV7-2,TRBD1,TRBJ2-2,many,17,TGTGCCAGCAGCTTCAACAGGGGCTATGCGAACACCGGGGAGCTGTTTTTT,CASSFNRGYANTGELFF
TRBV12-3/TRBV12-4,NA,TRBJ2-2,NA,15,TGTGCCAGCAGTTTGTTAGGGGGAGGGACCGGGGAGCTGTTTTTT,CASSLLGGGTGELFF
TRBV28,NA,TRBJ2-6,NA,17,TGTGCCAGCAGTTTCTTAGATCAGGCCCCTGGGGCCAACGTCCTGACTTTC,CASSFLDQAPGANVLTF
TRBV30,TRBD1,TRBJ2-2,few,15,TGTGCCTGGAGTAAAGACAGGGGGAATACCGGGGAGCTGTTTTTT,CAWSKDRGNTGELFF
TRBV21-1,NA,TRBJ2-5,NA,15,TGTGCCAGCAGCAATGGGCGGGATGGGCAAGAGACCCAGTACTTC,CASSNGRDGQETQYF
TRBV2,NA,TRBJ2-1,NA,14,TGTGCCAGCAGGCCCGGGACCGCCACTTATGAGCAGTTCTTC,CASRPGTATYEQFF
TRBV6-1,TRBD1,TRBJ2-7,few,13,TGTGCCAGCAGATCCGGGACAGGGGGAGAGCAGTACTTC,CASRSGTGGEQYF
TRBV27,TRBD1,TRBJ1-6,NA,14,TGTGCCAGCAGTTTCAGGGGGCAGAATTCACCCCTCCACTTT,CASSFRGQNSPLHF